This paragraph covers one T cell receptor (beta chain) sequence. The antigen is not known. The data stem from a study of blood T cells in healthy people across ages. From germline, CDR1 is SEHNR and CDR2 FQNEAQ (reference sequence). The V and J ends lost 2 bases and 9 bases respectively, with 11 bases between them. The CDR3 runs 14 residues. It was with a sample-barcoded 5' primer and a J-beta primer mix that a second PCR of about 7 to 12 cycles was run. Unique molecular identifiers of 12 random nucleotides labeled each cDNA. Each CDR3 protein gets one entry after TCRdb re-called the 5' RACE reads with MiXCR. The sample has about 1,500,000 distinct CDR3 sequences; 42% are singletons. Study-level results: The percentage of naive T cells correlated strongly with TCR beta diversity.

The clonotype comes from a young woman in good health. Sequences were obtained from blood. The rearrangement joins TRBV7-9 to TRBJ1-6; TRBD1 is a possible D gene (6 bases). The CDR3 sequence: CASSLSGTPSPLHF. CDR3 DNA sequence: TGTGCCAGCAGCTTATCCGGGACACCTTCACCCCTCCACTTT.